Below are 21 T cell receptor beta chains sequenced from a single sample in a study of metastatic and nonmetastatic thyroid tumors. Each patient went into thyroid surgery without having received any treatment. MiXCR reprocessed the PCR reads for TCRdb. The sample contains about 70,000 clones, roughly 18% of which appear only once. The source material was blood. The receptors come from a female donor with papillary thyroid cancer or a benign thyroid nodule (not recorded which). Some clones in this sample may be carry-over from other donors' samples.

A few counts support this clone. The gene calls are TRBV11-2 and TRBJ1-3, with D maybe TRBD1 (6 bases). Looked up from germline, CDR1 is SGHAT and CDR2 is FQNNGV. The ends were cut back, 4 bases at V and 4 bases at J, with 17 bases in the middle. The CDR3 is made up of 16 amino acids. The CDR3 sequence: CASSSGLQGAGNTIYF. In nucleotides, the CDR3 is TGTGCCAGCAGCTCAGGATTACAGGGTGCCGGAAACACCATATATTTT.

The chain links TRBV10-3 to TRBJ1-2; D unresolved. The CDR3 contains 12 residues. Looked up from germline, CDR1 is ENHRY and CDR2 is SYGVKD. The V gene lost 2 bases and the J gene lost 2 bases, with 3 bases spanning the gap. For the CDR3, the DNA is TGTGCCATCAGTGAGGGGAACTATGGCTACACCTTC. Its translation is CAISEGNYGYTF.

The chain employs TRBV30 and TRBJ2-7; weak D call: TRBD2 (7 bases). V dropped 4 bases and J dropped 2 bases, with 15 bases sitting between them. The germline gives CDR1 GTSNPN, CDR2 SVGIG (reference sequence). The length of the CDR3 is 14 residues. The CDR3: CAWNRGGDTYEQYF. The CDR3 nucleotides are TGTGCCTGGAACCGCGGGGGCGATACCTACGAGCAGTACTTC.

This clone occurred many times. The chain couples TRBV20-1 to TRBJ1-1, with unresolved D. Trimming took off 1 base at V and 4 bases at J, with 7 bases between the two ends. The CDR3 sequence is 12 residues long. CDR1 is DFQATT and CDR2 is SNEGSKA in the germline V gene (reference sequence). CDR3 DNA sequence: TGCAGTGCTAGAGGGACCAGCACTGAAGCTTTCTTT. Residues: CSARGTSTEAFF.

The chain uses TRBV5-4 and TRBJ2-3, with TRBD2 as a possible D gene (5 bases). Germline assignment: CDR1 SGHNT and CDR2 YYREEE (reference sequence). The germline V and J ends were trimmed by 6 bases and 4 bases, with 12 bases remaining between them. The CDR3 extends over 13 amino acids. The CDR3 DNA follows: TGTGCCAGCACCGGCCCCGGGGCAGATACGCAGTATTTT. Protein: CASTGPGADTQYF.

In its sample, this clone was seen many times. The CDR3 DNA reads as TGTGCCAGCAGCCAAGACCCGACAGCCTTTGGGACCCAGTACTTC. It translates to CASSQDPTAFGTQYF. The J gene is TRBJ2-5, the V gene TRBV3-1; maybe TRBD1 (5 bases). Germline loops: CDR1 LGHDT, CDR2 YNNKEL (reference sequence). Trimming stripped 0 bases from V and 7 bases from J, with 15 bases between. CDR3 length: 15 amino acids.

The CDR3 reads CASSLDADSQETQYF. Written as DNA, the CDR3 is TGCGCCAGCAGCCTCGACGCGGACAGCCAAGAGACCCAGTACTTC. The V gene is TRBV5-1, the J gene TRBJ2-5, with D possibly TRBD1 on 6 matching bases. Trimming stripped 4 bases from V and 1 base from J, with 14 bases between. The germline V gene encodes CDR1 SGHRS and CDR2 YFSETQ. The CDR3 has 15 amino acids.

This clone showed up just a few times. A single base separates this from a much larger clone, so it may be a read error. The chain carries TRBV18 and TRBJ2-5; either TRBD1 or TRBD2 may supply D (6 bases each). This CDR3 is built from 17 residues. In germline, CDR1 is KGHSH, CDR2 LQKENI. V was clipped by 3 bases and J by 2 bases, with 19 bases between them. The CDR3 region has the DNA TGTGCCAGCTCACCGCGGGGCCGGGGGCGAGGGCAAGAGACCCAGTACTTC. Translation: CASSPRGRGRGQETQYF. The variable domain in full, completed from reference TRBV18 and TRBJ2-5, reads NAGVMQNPRHLVRRRGQEARLRCSPMKGHSHVYWYRQLPEEGLKFMVYLQKENIIDESGMPKERFSAEFPKEGPSILRIQQVVRGDSAAYFCASSPRGRGRGQETQYFGPGTRLLVL.

This clone was seen many times. The chain has TRBV6-1 and TRBJ2-7; D possibly matches TRBD1 or TRBD2 (7 bases each). CDR3 length: 13 residues. Trimming took 5 bases from V and 4 from J, leaving 12 bases between them. Germline-derived CDR1 and CDR2 are MNHNS and SASEGT. This CDR3 reads CASSSQGGYEQYF. CDR3 sequence (DNA): TGTGCCAGCAGTAGCCAGGGGGGGTACGAGCAGTACTTC.

In this sample, this clone turned up many times. The chain combines TRBV6-5 with TRBJ2-2, with 7 nucleotides matching TRBD2. V dropped 2 bases and J dropped 7; count of bases not matched to a gene: 1. The germline V gene encodes CDR1 MNHEY and CDR2 SVGAGI. The CDR3 length is 13 residues. The CDR3 loop is CASSYGRGGELFF. CDR3 DNA sequence: TGTGCCAGCAGTTACGGGAGGGGCGGGGAGCTGTTTTTT.

The rearrangement uses TRBV3-1 and TRBJ2-6; no reliable D call. Trimming took off 1 base at V and 0 bases at J, with 7 bases between the two ends. Germline V gene lookup returns CDR1 LGHDT and CDR2 YNNKEL (reference sequence). CDR3 size: 16 residues. The CDR3 bases are TGTGCCAGCAGCCAAGGGCACCGCTCTGGGGCCAACGTCCTGACTTTC. Its translation is CASSQGHRSGANVLTF.

This clone was seen many times. The gene calls are TRBV27 and TRBJ1-1, with a tentative D call TRBD1 (5 bases). V lost 1 base to trimming and J lost 4 bases, with 10 bases between them. CDR1 is MNHEY and CDR2 is SMNVEV in the germline V gene (reference sequence). This CDR3 is 14 amino acids long. The CDR3 DNA follows: TGTGCCAGCAGTTTATGGCAGGGCGTCACTGAAGCTTTCTTT. The encoded protein is CASSLWQGVTEAFF.

This clone was counted only a few times. The rearrangement joins TRBV2 to TRBJ2-1; TRBD2 agrees at 10 bases. The CDR3 loop spans 14 amino acids. Per germline, CDR1 SNHLY and CDR2 FYNNEI. Unmatched junction bases numbered 7, after V lost 6 bases and J lost 8 bases. The CDR3 loop is CASRSGTSDHEQFF. The CDR3 DNA follows: TGTGCCAGCAGGTCCGGGACTAGCGATCATGAGCAGTTCTTC.

This clone came up many times. V is TRBV30 and J is TRBJ1-1; tentative D call: TRBD1 (6 bases). The germline V gene has CDR1 GTSNPN and CDR2 SVGIG (reference sequence). CDR3 length: 13 amino acids. Trimming stripped 1 base from V and 4 bases from J, with 10 bases between. The CDR3: CAWSADRSTEAFF. In DNA form, the CDR3 reads TGTGCCTGGAGTGCTGACAGGTCCACTGAAGCTTTCTTT.

The J gene is TRBJ1-2, the V gene TRBV11-3; 9 bases align to TRBD1. Germline V gene data show CDR1 as SGHNT and CDR2 as YENEEA. V lost 3 bases to trimming and J lost 4 bases; unmatched junction nucleotides: 6. This CDR3 comprises 15 residues. The chain's CDR3 is CASSFRTGDLYGYTF. The CDR3 DNA sequence: TGTGCCAGCAGCTTCCGGACAGGGGACCTCTATGGCTACACCTTC.

The genes are TRBV11-2 and TRBJ2-7; 9 positions match TRBD2. Germline loops: CDR1 SGHAT, CDR2 FQNNGV. The trim removed 1 base at V and 6 bases at J, leaving 4 bases unmatched. This CDR3 contains 14 residues. The CDR3 bases are TGTGCCAGCAGCTTAGCAGCGGGAGGAGGCGAGCAGTACTTC. Translation: CASSLAAGGGEQYF.

With respect to this clone: The CDR3 does not close with the conserved phenylalanine or tryptophan, likely indicating a read error. The DNA is omitted, as the CDR3 cannot be located on it reliably, and the CDR3 follows TCRdb's listing. The rearrangement links TRBV12-5 to TRBJ2-7; the D call of TRBD1 is as the table states it, not checked on the DNA. The CDR3 extends over 13 residues, inclusive of both ends. In germline, CDR1 is LGHNT, CDR2 FRNRAP. The CDR3 is CASGSATTWGTYS.

The J gene is TRBJ2-2, the V gene TRBV5-1, with 8 bases aligning to TRBD1. This CDR3 comprises 13 residues. Germline values: CDR1 SGHRS, CDR2 YFSETQ. Trimming at V came to 5 bases and at J to 3 bases, leaving 0 bases not matched to a gene. The CDR3 region has the DNA TGCGCCAGCAGGACAGGGGACACCGGGGAGCTGTTTTTT. Encoded protein: CASRTGDTGELFF.

The chain uses TRBV7-3 and TRBJ2-7, with 13 positions matching TRBD2. J lost 2 bases, V lost 4 bases, and 11 bases had no gene match. The CDR3 has 18 amino acids. Germline V CDR1 and CDR2: SGHTA, FQGTGA. CDR3 sequence (DNA): TGTGCCAGCAGCTGTCCGTGGGTAGGACTAGCGGGAGCCTACGAGCAGTACTTC. Protein sequence: CASSCPWVGLAGAYEQYF. Combining the CDR3 with reference TRBV7-3 and TRBJ2-7 gives the whole variable domain GAGVSQTPSNKVTEKGKYVELRCDPISGHTALYWYRQSLGQGPEFLIYFQGTGAADDSGLPNDRFFAVRPEGSVSTLKIQRTERGDSAVYLCASSCPWVGLAGAYEQYFGPGTRLTVT.

This clone was counted a few times. The CDR3 coding sequence is TGTGCCAGCAGTTACTCTCTGTTGGGATGGGACTATGGCTACACCTTC. Translating it yields CASSYSLLGWDYGYTF. The chain couples TRBV6-6 to TRBJ1-2; D not certain. Germline assignment: CDR1 MNHNY and CDR2 SVGAGI (reference sequence). V dropped 0 bases and J dropped 3 bases, with 14 bases sitting between them. The CDR3 is made up of 16 amino acids.

The V gene is TRBV4-1, the J gene TRBJ2-7, with unresolved D. This CDR3 is built from 15 residues. V shed 1 base and J shed 3 bases, with 13 bases lying between them. Germline CDR1 and CDR2: MGHRA and YSYEKL. CDR3 coding DNA: TGCGCCAGCAGCCAAGTCGTCTCGACCAGCTACGAGCAGTACTTC. Translating it yields CASSQVVSTSYEQYF.